The present T cell receptor (beta chain) was sequenced within a study of blood T cell repertoires in COVID-19. Overall study: From T cells, B-cell-depleted T cells, or PBMCs came the material, which was cDNA or gDNA.

This clone was seen a handful of times. Under the authors' procedure: Researchers report that nucleated cell counts were estimated from reference gene primer amplification. The table came from immunoSEQ multiplex PCR; TCRdb's copy has only in-frame clones and leaves some out. D and trimming were read from the DNA, whereas the V and J calls and clone size are those reported in that table. Of 65,000 to 90,000 clones listed, around 77% were seen once; the top ten hold 2% to 2.5%. Patients from Seattle were sampled longitudinally, starting during active infection. The ends lost 6 bases at V and 3 bases at J; junction bases unmatched: 6. From germline, CDR1 is LNHDA and CDR2 SQIVND (reference sequence). The CDR3 totals 14 residues.

The source material was peripheral blood. The chain combines TRBV19 with TRBJ1-1; 8 bases are a match to TRBD1. This TCR derives from a man between 65 and 79 years old with COVID-19, enrolled during active disease. CDR3 nucleotides: TGTGCCAGTAGAGGGACAGGCAAACACACTGAAGCTTTCTTT. This encodes CASRGTGKHTEAFF.